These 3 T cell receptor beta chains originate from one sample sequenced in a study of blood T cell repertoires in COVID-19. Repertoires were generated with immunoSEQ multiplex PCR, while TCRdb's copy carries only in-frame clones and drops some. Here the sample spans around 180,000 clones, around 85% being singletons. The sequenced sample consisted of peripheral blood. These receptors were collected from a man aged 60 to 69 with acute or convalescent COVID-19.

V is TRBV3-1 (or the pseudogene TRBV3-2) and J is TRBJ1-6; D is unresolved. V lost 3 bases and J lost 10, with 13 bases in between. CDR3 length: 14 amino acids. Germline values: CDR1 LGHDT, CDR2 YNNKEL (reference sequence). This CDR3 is CASSHNSHLSPLHF. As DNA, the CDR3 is TGTGCCAGCAGCCATAACTCCCACCTATCACCCCTCCACTTT.

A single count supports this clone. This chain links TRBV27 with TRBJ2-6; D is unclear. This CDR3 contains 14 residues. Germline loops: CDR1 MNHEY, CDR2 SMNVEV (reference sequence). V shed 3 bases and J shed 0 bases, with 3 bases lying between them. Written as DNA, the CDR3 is TGTGCCAGCAGTTTCGGCTCTGGGGCCAACGTCCTGACTTTC. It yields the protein CASSFGSGANVLTF.

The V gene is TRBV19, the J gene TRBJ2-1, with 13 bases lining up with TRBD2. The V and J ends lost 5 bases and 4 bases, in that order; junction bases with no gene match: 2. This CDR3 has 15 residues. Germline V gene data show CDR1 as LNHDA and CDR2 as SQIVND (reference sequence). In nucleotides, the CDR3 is TGTGCCAGTAGTCGGACTAGCGGGAGTTACAATGAGCAGTTCTTC. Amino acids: CASSRTSGSYNEQFF.